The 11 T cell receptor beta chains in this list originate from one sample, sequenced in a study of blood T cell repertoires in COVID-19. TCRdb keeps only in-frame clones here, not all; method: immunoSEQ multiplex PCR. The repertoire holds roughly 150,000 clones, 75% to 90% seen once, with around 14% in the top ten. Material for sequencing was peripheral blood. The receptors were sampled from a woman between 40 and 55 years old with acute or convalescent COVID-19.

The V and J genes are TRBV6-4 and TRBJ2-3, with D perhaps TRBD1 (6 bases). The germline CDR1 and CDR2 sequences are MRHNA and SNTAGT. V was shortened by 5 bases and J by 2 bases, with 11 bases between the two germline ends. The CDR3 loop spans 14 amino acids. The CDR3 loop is CASSTGTHTDTQYF. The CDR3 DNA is TGTGCCAGCAGTACCGGGACACACACAGATACGCAGTATTTT.

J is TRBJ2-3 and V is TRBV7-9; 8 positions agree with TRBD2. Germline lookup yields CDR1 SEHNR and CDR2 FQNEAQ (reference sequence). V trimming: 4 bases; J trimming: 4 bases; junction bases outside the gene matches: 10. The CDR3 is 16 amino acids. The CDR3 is CASSSIRLATADTQYF. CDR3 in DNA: TGTGCCAGCAGCTCCATTCGACTAGCGACGGCAGATACGCAGTATTTT. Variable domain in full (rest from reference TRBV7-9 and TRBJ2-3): DTGVSQNPRHKITKRGQNVTFRCDPISEHNRLYWYRQTLGQGPEFLTYFQNEAQLEKSRLLSDRFSAERPKGSFSTLEIQRTEQGDSAMYLCASSSIRLATADTQYFGPGTRLTVL.

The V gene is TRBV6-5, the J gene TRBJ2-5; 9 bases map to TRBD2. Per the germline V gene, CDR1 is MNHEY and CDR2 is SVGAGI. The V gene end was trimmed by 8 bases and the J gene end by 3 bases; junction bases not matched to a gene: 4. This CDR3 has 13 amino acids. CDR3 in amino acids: CASGLAGKETQYF. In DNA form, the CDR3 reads TGTGCCAGCGGGCTAGCGGGAAAAGAGACCCAGTACTTC.

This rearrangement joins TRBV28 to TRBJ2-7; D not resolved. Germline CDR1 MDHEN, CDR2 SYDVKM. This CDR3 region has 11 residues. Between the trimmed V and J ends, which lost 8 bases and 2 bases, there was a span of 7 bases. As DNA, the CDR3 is TGTGCCAGCGGCTTACCCTACGAGCAGTACTTC. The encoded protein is CASGLPYEQYF.

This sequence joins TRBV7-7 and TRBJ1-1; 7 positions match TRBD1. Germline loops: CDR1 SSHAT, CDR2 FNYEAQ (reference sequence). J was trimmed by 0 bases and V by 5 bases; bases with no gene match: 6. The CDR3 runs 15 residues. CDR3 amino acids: CASSPKDRMNTEAFF. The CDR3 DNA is TGTGCCAGCAGCCCGAAGGACAGGATGAACACTGAAGCTTTCTTT.

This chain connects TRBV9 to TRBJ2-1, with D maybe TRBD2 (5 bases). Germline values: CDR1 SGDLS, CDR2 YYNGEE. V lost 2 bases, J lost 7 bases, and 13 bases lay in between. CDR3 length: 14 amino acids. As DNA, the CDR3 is TGTGCCAGCAGCGTGCCTCCCCCGGGGAATGAGCAGTTCTTC. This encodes CASSVPPPGNEQFF.

Here the CDR3 DNA reads TGTGCCAGCAGTTCCCCGGGCGAGCAGTACTTC. It is translated as CASSSPGEQYF. The chain links TRBV12-3 or TRBV12-4 to TRBJ2-7; D uncertain. Trimming stripped 4 bases from V and 6 bases from J, with 7 bases between. The CDR3 runs 11 residues.

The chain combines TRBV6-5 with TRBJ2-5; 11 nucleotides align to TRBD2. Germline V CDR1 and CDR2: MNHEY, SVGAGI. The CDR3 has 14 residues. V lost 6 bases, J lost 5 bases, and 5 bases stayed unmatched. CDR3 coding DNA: TGTGCCAGCAGGGTAGCGGGAGGGAGCGAGACCCAGTACTTC. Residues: CASRVAGGSETQYF.

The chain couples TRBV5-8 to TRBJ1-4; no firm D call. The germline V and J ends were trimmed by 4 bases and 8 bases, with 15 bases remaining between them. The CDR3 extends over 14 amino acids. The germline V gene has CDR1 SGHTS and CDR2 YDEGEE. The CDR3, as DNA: TGTGCCAGCAGCCCAAGAACTTCTCGGGAAAAACTGTTTTTT. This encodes CASSPRTSREKLFF.

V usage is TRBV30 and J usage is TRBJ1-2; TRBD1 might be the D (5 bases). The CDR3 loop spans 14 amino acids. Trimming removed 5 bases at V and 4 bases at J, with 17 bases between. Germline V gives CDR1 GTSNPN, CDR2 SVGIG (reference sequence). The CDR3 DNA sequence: TGTGCCTGGGACCGGGACTCAGGATCCTATGGCTACACCTTC. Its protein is CAWDRDSGSYGYTF.

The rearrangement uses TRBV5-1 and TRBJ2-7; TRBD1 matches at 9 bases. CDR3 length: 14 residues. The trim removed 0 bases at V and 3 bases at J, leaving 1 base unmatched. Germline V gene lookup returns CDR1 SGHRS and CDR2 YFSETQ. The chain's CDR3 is CASSLVGQGYEQYF. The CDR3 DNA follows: TGCGCCAGCAGCTTGGTGGGACAGGGCTACGAGCAGTACTTC.